These 27 T cell receptor beta chains were sequenced from one sample in a study of CD8+ T cells in alopecia areata (dated by TCRdb to 2016 to 2018). Receptors were amplified or captured by the immunoSEQ multiplex PCR assay. To provide template for TCR sequencing, every sample had RNA extracted and reverse transcribed into cDNA. TCRdb stores this immuneACCESS table with in-frame sequences only. Part of the clones is absent; in the studies checked, under half of the shortfall reflects unresolved V genes, and no reason is known for the rest. Counted in this sample were over 150,000 clones; about 60% of them appeared once. The leading ten clones occupy approximately 15% of the sample. The time point label, as the study defines it: roughly 26 weeks on oral tofacitinib. The label giving this sample's treatment or condition can be read as: oral pan-JAK inhibitor, 5-10 mg twice daily. This sample comprised CD4+ T cells sorted from blood, obtained at week 24, from a patient treated with tofacitinib. The receptors shown here come from a human donor with alopecia areata.

The CDR3 loop reads CASSYWTSNSGANVLTF. CDR3 DNA: TGCGCCAGCAGCTATTGGACATCGAACTCTGGGGCCAACGTCCTGACTTTC. V is TRBV5-1 and J is TRBJ2-6, with TRBD1 as a possible D gene (5 bases). Germline values: CDR1 SGHRS, CDR2 YFSETQ. The CDR3 consists of 17 residues. V lost 3 bases and J 0 bases, leaving 13 bases between the germline ends. Full variable domain (remainder filled in from reference TRBV5-1 and TRBJ2-6): KAGVTQTPRYLIKTRGQQVTLSCSPISGHRSVSWYQQTPGQGLQFLFEYFSETQRNKGNFPGRFSGRQFSNSRSEMNVSTLELGDSALYLCASSYWTSNSGANVLTFGAGSRLTVL.

The V gene is TRBV30, the J gene TRBJ2-7, with 7 bases fitting TRBD1. This CDR3 has 15 residues. Germline loops: CDR1 GTSNPN, CDR2 SVGIG (reference sequence). Trimming took 1 base from V and 2 from J; bases not matched to a gene: 8. The CDR3 DNA reads as TGTGCCTGGAGTGCCGACAGGGCAGTCACCTACGAGCAGTACTTC. Translating gives CAWSADRAVTYEQYF.

This chain links TRBV27 with TRBJ2-5, with 8 nucleotides matching TRBD1. The CDR3 sequence is 14 residues long. J was trimmed by 5 bases and V by 5 bases; bases with no gene match: 7. Per germline, CDR1 MNHEY and CDR2 SMNVEV (reference sequence). The CDR3, as DNA: TGTGCCAGCAGTCCGACAGGGGTCTGGGAGACCCAGTACTTC. It yields the protein CASSPTGVWETQYF.

This clone was observed a handful of times. The gene calls are TRBV2 and TRBJ1-2; 10 positions match TRBD1. Germline V gene sequence: CDR1 SNHLY, CDR2 FYNNEI. V was pared by 4 bases and J by 2 bases, with 4 bases of the junction left unmatched. The CDR3 contains 15 residues. The CDR3 sequence: CASSVGQGTNYGYTF. The CDR3 DNA reads as TGTGCCAGCAGTGTGGGACAGGGGACCAACTATGGCTACACCTTC.

The chain is built from TRBV29-1 and TRBJ1-5; D is perhaps TRBD1 (6 bases). Per the germline V gene, CDR1 is SQVTM and CDR2 is ANQGSEA. The CDR3 is made up of 13 amino acids. V was trimmed by 4 bases and J by 1 base, leaving 8 bases between them. As DNA, the CDR3 is TGCAGCGTTGGGGACACCAGCAATCAGCCCCAGCATTTT. This gives the protein CSVGDTSNQPQHF.

J is TRBJ1-6 and V is TRBV7-2; 7 bases fit TRBD1. This CDR3 has 13 residues. The germline V gene has CDR1 SGHTA and CDR2 FQGNSA. The trim removed 5 bases at V and 9 bases at J, leaving 4 bases unmatched. The CDR3: CASSRQGPSPLHF. CDR3 nucleotide sequence: TGTGCCAGCAGCCGACAGGGCCCTTCACCCCTCCACTTT.

This chain links TRBV2 with TRBJ1-4; D gene ambiguous. The ends were cut back, 3 bases at V and 10 bases at J, with 12 bases in the middle. The germline CDR1 and CDR2 sequences are SNHLY and FYNNEI. The CDR3 runs to 13 residues. In DNA, the CDR3 is TGTGCCAGCAGTGAGGGCCCCGTTGGAAAACTGTTTTTT. This codes for CASSEGPVGKLFF.

J is TRBJ1-2 and V is TRBV15; 12 nucleotides match TRBD1. The CDR3 loop spans 17 amino acids. Germline V gene sequence: CDR1 LNHNV, CDR2 YYDKDF (reference sequence). J was trimmed by 4 bases and V by 0 bases; bases with no gene match: 6. CDR3 bases: TGTGCCACCAGCAGAGAATTGAGGGGACAGGGGGCCTATGGCTACACCTTC. Translating it yields CATSRELRGQGAYGYTF.

There are a few counts of this clone. The chain recombines TRBV19 with TRBJ1-3; D might be TRBD1 (5 bases). The CDR3 loop spans 17 amino acids. Trimming left V 8 bases short and J 0 bases short, with 20 bases between. Germline CDR1 reads LNHDA; CDR2 reads SQIVND (reference sequence). The CDR3 region is CASEDVLTVHSGNTIYF. CDR3 sequence (DNA): TGTGCCAGTGAAGACGTCCTGACAGTGCACTCTGGAAACACCATATATTTT. The entire variable domain, with the rest obtained from reference TRBV19 and TRBJ1-3, is as follows: DGGITQSPKYLFRKEGQNVTLSCEQNLNHDAMYWYRQDPGQGLRLIYYSQIVNDFQKGDIAEGYSVSREKKESFPLTVTSAQKNPTAFYLCASEDVLTVHSGNTIYFGEGSWLTVV.

The chain combines TRBV2 with TRBJ1-3; 7 positions match TRBD1. The V segment lost 2 bases and the J segment 0 bases; nucleotides outside the gene matches: 4. Germline V gene data show CDR1 as SNHLY and CDR2 as FYNNEI. This CDR3 has 16 residues. CDR3 nucleotides: TGTGCCAGCAGTGAACAGGGGGATAGCTCTGGAAACACCATATATTTT. This sequence encodes CASSEQGDSSGNTIYF.

This clone has only one observation. This sequence joins TRBV5-1 and TRBJ2-2; perhaps D is TRBD1 or TRBD2 (5 bases each). There are 14 residues in the CDR3. The V gene lost 2 bases and the J gene lost 4 bases, with 9 bases spanning the gap. The germline gives CDR1 SGHRS, CDR2 YFSETQ. Written as DNA, the CDR3 is TGCGCCAGCAGCTTCCCAGGGAGCACCGGGGAGCTGTTTTTT. Residues: CASSFPGSTGELFF.

The rearrangement joins TRBV7-3 to TRBJ2-2, with 9 bases matching TRBD1. The V segment lost 5 bases and the J segment 1 base; nucleotides outside the gene matches: 8. This CDR3 is built from 17 residues. Germline V lookup: CDR1 SGHTA, CDR2 FQGTGA. CDR3 region: CASSHRPGQGNTGELFF. The CDR3 DNA reads TGTGCCAGCAGCCATCGACCGGGACAGGGGAACACCGGGGAGCTGTTTTTT.

The gene calls are TRBV25-1 and TRBJ1-6, with a weak D call TRBD1 (5 bases). Germline CDR1 MGHDK, CDR2 SYGVNS. This CDR3 spans 13 amino acids. Deletions cut 6 bases from V and 10 bases from J, with 13 bases between. DNA of the CDR3: TGTGCCAGCAGAGCCGGGGGGTTATCACCCCTCCACTTT. Its protein product is CASRAGGLSPLHF.

The chain joins TRBV2 to TRBJ2-7; no firm D call. The CDR3 contains 13 residues. CDR1 and CDR2 (germline): SNHLY, FYNNEI. V was shortened by 4 bases and J by 2 bases, with 9 bases between the two germline ends. The CDR3 DNA reads as TGTGCCAGCAGTGGGCAGAGAGCCTACGAGCAGTACTTC. It yields the protein CASSGQRAYEQYF.

The chain is built from TRBV5-1 and TRBJ2-2; 7 bases align to TRBD1. Germline loops: CDR1 SGHRS, CDR2 YFSETQ. V lost 3 bases to trimming and J lost 6 bases; unmatched junction nucleotides: 5. The CDR3 runs to 14 residues. This chain's CDR3 is CASSSGTAPGELFF. The CDR3 nucleotides are TGCGCCAGCAGCTCAGGGACAGCCCCCGGGGAGCTGTTTTTT. The full variable domain, rest sourced from reference TRBV5-1 and TRBJ2-2, is KAGVTQTPRYLIKTRGQQVTLSCSPISGHRSVSWYQQTPGQGLQFLFEYFSETQRNKGNFPGRFSGRQFSNSRSEMNVSTLELGDSALYLCASSSGTAPGELFFGEGSRLTVL.

The rearrangement joins TRBV5-1 to TRBJ2-2; tentative D call: TRBD1 (5 bases). The CDR3 is 14 amino acids. V was clipped by 4 bases and J by 6 bases, with 13 bases between them. Germline CDR1 is SGHRS and CDR2 is YFSETQ. The CDR3 loop reads CASSEAGSAGELFF. The CDR3 DNA is TGCGCCAGCAGCGAAGCAGGGTCCGCCGGGGAGCTGTTTTTT.

V and J are TRBV19 and TRBJ2-5; a weak D match, TRBD1 (6 bases). The CDR3 consists of 15 residues. CDR1 is LNHDA and CDR2 is SQIVND in the germline V gene (reference sequence). V dropped 3 bases and J dropped 7 bases, with 18 bases sitting between them. CDR3 region: CASSITETGPGTQYF. The CDR3 coding sequence is TGTGCCAGTAGTATCACGGAGACAGGCCCTGGGACCCAGTACTTC.

The chain links TRBV30 to TRBJ2-7, with D tentatively TRBD1 (5 bases). The ends were cut back, 0 bases at V and 3 bases at J, with 9 bases in the middle. Germline CDR1 reads GTSNPN; CDR2 reads SVGIG (reference sequence). This CDR3 comprises 13 residues. The DNA of the CDR3 is TGTGCCTGGAGTGTAGGCAGGGACTACGAGCAGTACTTC. Residues: CAWSVGRDYEQYF.

The V call is TRBV18, the J call TRBJ1-6; weak D call: TRBD1 (5 bases). The V end lost 3 bases, the J end lost 9 bases, and 18 bases lay between the germline ends. CDR1 and CDR2 (germline): KGHSH, LQKENI. The CDR3 covers 16 residues. The CDR3 loop is CASSPIETTAPSPLHF. Here the CDR3 DNA reads TGTGCCAGCTCACCGATCGAAACGACAGCCCCTTCACCCCTCCACTTT.

This clone showed up just a few times. The chain combines TRBV23-1 with TRBJ2-7; D gene ambiguous. TRBV23-1 is labeled an ORF, and its function is uncertain. The CDR3 contains 13 residues. V was trimmed by 0 bases and J by 7 bases, leaving 10 bases between them. The CDR3 sequence is CASSQSPLREQYF. The CDR3 nucleotides are TGCGCCAGCAGTCAATCCCCATTGAGGGAGCAGTACTTC.

A remark on this clone: Other DNA sequences in the sample encode the same CDR3. The chain recombines TRBV30 with TRBJ2-3; maybe TRBD1 (6 bases). The CDR3 extends over 13 amino acids. V gave up 1 base and J gave up 5 bases, with 10 bases separating them. CDR1 and CDR2 from the germline V gene are GTSNPN and SVGIG (reference sequence). CDR3 protein: CAWSGGRGDTQYF. The CDR3 DNA sequence: TGTGCCTGGAGTGGGGGGCGCGGAGATACGCAGTATTTT.

This clone was counted between two and nine times. The chain has TRBV6-6 and TRBJ1-5; 7 bases are a match to TRBD1. The germline gives CDR1 MNHNY, CDR2 SVGAGI (reference sequence). The CDR3 is 14 amino acids. J lost 3 bases, V lost 9 bases, and 8 bases had no gene match. The chain's CDR3 is CASKATGDNQPQHF. As DNA, the CDR3 is TGTGCCAGTAAGGCAACAGGGGACAATCAGCCCCAGCATTTT.

This chain links TRBV29-1 with TRBJ2-7; 8 bases match TRBD1. V lost 7 bases to trimming and J lost 4 bases; unmatched junction nucleotides: 12. Germline V lookup: CDR1 SQVTM, CDR2 ANQGSEA. CDR3 size: 14 residues. CDR3 loop: CSAASRGRTYEQYF. In DNA, the CDR3 is TGCAGCGCAGCGAGCAGGGGGCGTACGTACGAGCAGTACTTC.

This clone has only a few counts. This rearrangement joins TRBV19 to TRBJ1-2, with 9 nucleotides matching TRBD1. Unmatched junction bases numbered 9, after V lost 5 bases and J lost 8 bases. The V gene's germline CDR1 is LNHDA and CDR2 SQIVND (reference sequence). CDR3 length equals 14 residues. This CDR3 reads CASSPGTGYRGYTF. As DNA, the CDR3 is TGTGCCAGTAGTCCCGGGACAGGGTACAGGGGCTACACCTTC.

V usage is TRBV7-7 and J usage is TRBJ2-7; 9 bases map to TRBD2. The CDR3 loop spans 14 amino acids. Per the germline V gene, CDR1 is SSHAT and CDR2 is FNYEAQ (reference sequence). Trimming at V came to 5 bases and at J to 5 bases, leaving 7 bases not matched to a gene. CDR3 sequence: CASSPAGGRNEQYF. The DNA for the CDR3 is TGTGCCAGCAGCCCGGCGGGGGGGCGTAACGAGCAGTACTTC.

J is TRBJ1-1 and V is TRBV29-1, with 7 positions matching TRBD1. J lost 1 base, V lost 5 bases, and 4 bases had no gene match. This CDR3 spans 13 amino acids. The V gene's germline CDR1 is SQVTM and CDR2 ANQGSEA. CDR3 sequence reads: CSVHRGRNTEAFF. The CDR3 coding sequence is TGCAGCGTTCACAGGGGTCGGAACACTGAAGCTTTCTTT.

The chain is built from TRBV29-1 and TRBJ1-5, with D perhaps matching TRBD1 (6 bases). Germline V gene lookup returns CDR1 SQVTM and CDR2 ANQGSEA. The CDR3 runs 13 residues. Trimming pared 6 bases from V and 5 bases from J, leaving 14 bases between. CDR3 region: CSVEQGRDQPQHF. The DNA of the CDR3 is TGCAGCGTGGAACAGGGAAGGGATCAGCCCCAGCATTTT.